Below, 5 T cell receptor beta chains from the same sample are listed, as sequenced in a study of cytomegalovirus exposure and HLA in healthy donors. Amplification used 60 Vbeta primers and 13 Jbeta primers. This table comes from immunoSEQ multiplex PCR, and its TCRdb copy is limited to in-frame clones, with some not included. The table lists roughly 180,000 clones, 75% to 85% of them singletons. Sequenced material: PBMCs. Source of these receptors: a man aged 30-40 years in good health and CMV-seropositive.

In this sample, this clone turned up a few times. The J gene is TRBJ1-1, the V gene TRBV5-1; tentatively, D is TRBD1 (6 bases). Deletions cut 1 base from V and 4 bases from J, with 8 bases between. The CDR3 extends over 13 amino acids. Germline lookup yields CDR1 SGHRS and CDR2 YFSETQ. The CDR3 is CASSLQGSTEAFF. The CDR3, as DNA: TGCGCCAGCAGCTTGCAGGGGAGCACTGAAGCTTTCTTT.

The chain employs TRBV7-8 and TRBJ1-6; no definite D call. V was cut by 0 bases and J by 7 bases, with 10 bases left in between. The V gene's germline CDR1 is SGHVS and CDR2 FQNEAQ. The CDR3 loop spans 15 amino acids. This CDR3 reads CASSLAPQANSPLHF. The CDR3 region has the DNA TGTGCCAGCAGCTTAGCACCCCAGGCCAATTCACCCCTCCACTTT.

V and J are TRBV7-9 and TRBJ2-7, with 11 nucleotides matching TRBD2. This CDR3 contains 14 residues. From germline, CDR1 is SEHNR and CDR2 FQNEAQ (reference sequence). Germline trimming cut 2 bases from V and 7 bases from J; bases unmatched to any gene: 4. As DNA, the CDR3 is TGTGCCAGCAGCTTAACTAGCGGGAGTAGTGAGCAGTACTTC. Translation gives CASSLTSGSSEQYF. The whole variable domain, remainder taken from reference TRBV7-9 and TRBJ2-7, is DTGVSQNPRHKITKRGQNVTFRCDPISEHNRLYWYRQTLGQGPEFLTYFQNEAQLEKSRLLSDRFSAERPKGSFSTLEIQRTEQGDSAMYLCASSLTSGSSEQYFGPGTRLTVT.

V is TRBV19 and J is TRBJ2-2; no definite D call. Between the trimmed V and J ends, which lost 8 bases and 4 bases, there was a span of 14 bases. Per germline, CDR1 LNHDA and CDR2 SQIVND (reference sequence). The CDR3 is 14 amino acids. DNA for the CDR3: TGTGCCAGTGCAATGTCCCGCGTCACCGGGGAGCTGTTTTTT. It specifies CASAMSRVTGELFF.

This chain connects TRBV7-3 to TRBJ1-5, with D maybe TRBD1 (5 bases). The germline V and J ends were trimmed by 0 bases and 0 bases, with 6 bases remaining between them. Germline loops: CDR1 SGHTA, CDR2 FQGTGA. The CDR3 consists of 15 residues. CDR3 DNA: TGTGCCAGCAGCTTAACCGGGGGTAGCAATCAGCCCCAGCATTTT. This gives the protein CASSLTGGSNQPQHF.